This T cell receptor (beta chain) was sequenced in a study of shared clonotypes between healthy human individuals. Study outcomes and limitations: Sequencing of the sorted subsets was shown by rarefaction to be incomplete despite large depth.

Germline V gene data show CDR1 as LNHDA and CDR2 as SQIVND (reference sequence). The CDR3 consists of 15 residues. Trimming stripped 3 bases from V and 2 bases from J, with 10 bases between. Clones were read by immunoSEQ multiplex PCR, and TCRdb kept only the in-frame ones, dropping some. In the table there are approximately 530,000 clones, around 95% of which are singletons. Concerning this clone itself: Antigen unknown.

The rearrangement joins TRBV19 to TRBJ2-2; perhaps D is TRBD1 or TRBD2 (6 bases each). This TCR was recovered from a woman aged 30 to 39 in good health. The sample comprised naive CD4+ T cells sorted from blood. Sample subset: CD45RA+ positively selected. Here the CDR3 reads CASSIGGQNTGELFF. The CDR3 bases are TGTGCCAGTAGTATCGGGGGACAAAACACCGGGGAGCTGTTTTTT.